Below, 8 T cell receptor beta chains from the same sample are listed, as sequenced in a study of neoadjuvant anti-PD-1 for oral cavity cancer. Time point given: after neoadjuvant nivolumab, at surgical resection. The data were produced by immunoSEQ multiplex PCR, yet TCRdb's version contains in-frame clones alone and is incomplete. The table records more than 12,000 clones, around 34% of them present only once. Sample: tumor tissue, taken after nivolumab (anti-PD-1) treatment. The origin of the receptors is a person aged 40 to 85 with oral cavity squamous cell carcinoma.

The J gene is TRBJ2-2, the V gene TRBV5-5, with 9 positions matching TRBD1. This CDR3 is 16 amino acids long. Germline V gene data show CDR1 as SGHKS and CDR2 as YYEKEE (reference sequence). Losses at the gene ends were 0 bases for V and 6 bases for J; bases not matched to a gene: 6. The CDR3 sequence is CASSLVGGQGPGELFF. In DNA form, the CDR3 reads TGTGCCAGCAGCTTGGTAGGGGGACAGGGCCCCGGGGAGCTGTTTTTT. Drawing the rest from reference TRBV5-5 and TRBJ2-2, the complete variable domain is DAGVTQSPTHLIKTRGQQVTLRCSPISGHKSVSWYQQVLGQGPQFIFQYYEKEERGRGNFPDRFSARQFPNYSSELNVNALLLGDSALYLCASSLVGGQGPGELFFGEGSRLTVL.

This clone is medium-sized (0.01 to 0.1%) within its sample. CDR3 DNA: TGTGCCTGGAGTGAAGGTTACGATCAGCCCCAGCATTTT. Protein product: CAWSEGYDQPQHF. The chain joins TRBV30 to TRBJ1-5; D is unresolved. The V and J ends lost 1 base and 5 bases respectively, with 9 bases between them. The CDR3 consists of 13 residues. Germline-derived CDR1 and CDR2 are GTSNPN and SVGIG (reference sequence).

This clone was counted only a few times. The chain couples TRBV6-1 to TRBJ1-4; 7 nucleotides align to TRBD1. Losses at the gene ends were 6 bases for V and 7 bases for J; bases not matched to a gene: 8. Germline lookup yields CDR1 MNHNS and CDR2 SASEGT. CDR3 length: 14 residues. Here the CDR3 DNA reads TGTGCCAGCAGGACCGGGACAGAGGTTGAAAAACTGTTTTTT. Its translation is CASRTGTEVEKLFF.

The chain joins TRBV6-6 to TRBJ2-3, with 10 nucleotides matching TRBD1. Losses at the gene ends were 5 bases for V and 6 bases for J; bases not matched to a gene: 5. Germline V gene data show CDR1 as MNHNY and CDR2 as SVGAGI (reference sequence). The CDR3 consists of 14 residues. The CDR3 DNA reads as TGTGCCAGCAGTCGACAGGGGGCATATGATACGCAGTATTTT. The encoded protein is CASSRQGAYDTQYF.

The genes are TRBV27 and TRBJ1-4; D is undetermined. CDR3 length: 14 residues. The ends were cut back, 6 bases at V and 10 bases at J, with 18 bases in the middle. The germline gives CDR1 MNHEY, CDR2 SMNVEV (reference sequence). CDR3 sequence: CASSLGVLKGKLFF. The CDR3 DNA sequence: TGTGCCAGCAGCTTGGGAGTTTTAAAGGGAAAACTGTTTTTT. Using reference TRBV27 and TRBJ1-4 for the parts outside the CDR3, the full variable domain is EAQVTQNPRYLITVTGKKLTVTCSQNMNHEYMSWYRQDPGLGLRQIYYSMNVEVTDKGDVPEGYKVSRKEKRNFPLILESPSPNQTSLYFCASSLGVLKGKLFFGSGTQLSVL.

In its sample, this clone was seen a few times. CDR3 sequence reads: CASSASGRYNSPLHF. In nucleotides, the CDR3 is TGCGCCAGCAGCGCCTCCGGGAGATATAATTCACCCCTCCACTTT. This sequence joins TRBV5-1 and TRBJ1-6; D call uncertain. Germline V gene lookup returns CDR1 SGHRS and CDR2 YFSETQ. V lost 4 bases and J lost 4, with 12 bases in between. The CDR3 has 15 residues.

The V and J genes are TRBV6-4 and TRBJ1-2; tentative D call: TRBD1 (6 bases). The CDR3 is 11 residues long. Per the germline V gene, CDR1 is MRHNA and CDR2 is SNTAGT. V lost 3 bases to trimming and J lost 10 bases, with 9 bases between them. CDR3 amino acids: CASSEAGVYTF. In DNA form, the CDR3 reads TGTGCCAGCAGTGAGGCAGGGGTCTACACCTTC.

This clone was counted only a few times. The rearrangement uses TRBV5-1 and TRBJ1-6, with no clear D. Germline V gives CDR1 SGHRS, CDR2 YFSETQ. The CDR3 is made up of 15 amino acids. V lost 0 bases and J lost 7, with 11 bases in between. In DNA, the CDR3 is TGCGCCAGCAGCTTGGATCAGATATCGAATTCACCCCTCCACTTT. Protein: CASSLDQISNSPLHF. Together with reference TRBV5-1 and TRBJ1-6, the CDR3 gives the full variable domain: KAGVTQTPRYLIKTRGQQVTLSCSPISGHRSVSWYQQTPGQGLQFLFEYFSETQRNKGNFPGRFSGRQFSNSRSEMNVSTLELGDSALYLCASSLDQISNSPLHFGNGTRLTVT.